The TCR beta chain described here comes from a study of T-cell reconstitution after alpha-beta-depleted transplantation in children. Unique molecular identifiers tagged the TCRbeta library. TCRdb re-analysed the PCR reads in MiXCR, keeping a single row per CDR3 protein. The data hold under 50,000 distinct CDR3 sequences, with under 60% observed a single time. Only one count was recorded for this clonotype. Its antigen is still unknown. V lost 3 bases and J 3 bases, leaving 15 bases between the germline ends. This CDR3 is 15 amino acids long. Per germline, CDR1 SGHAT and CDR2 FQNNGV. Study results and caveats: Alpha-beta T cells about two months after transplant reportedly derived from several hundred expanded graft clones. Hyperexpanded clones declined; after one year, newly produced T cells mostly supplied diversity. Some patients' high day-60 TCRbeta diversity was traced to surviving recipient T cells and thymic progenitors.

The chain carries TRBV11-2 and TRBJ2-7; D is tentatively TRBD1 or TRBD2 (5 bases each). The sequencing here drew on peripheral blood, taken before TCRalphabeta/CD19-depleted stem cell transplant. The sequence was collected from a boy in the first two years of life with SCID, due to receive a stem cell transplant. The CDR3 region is CASSFPGLAVYEQYF. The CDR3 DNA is TGTGCCAGCAGCTTCCCAGGGCTAGCCGTCTACGAGCAGTACTTC. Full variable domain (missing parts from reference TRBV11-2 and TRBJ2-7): EAGVAQSPRYKIIEKRQSVAFWCNPISGHATLYWYQQILGQGPKLLIQFQNNGVVDDSQLPKDRFSAERLKGVDSTLKIQPAKLEDSAVYLCASSFPGLAVYEQYFGPGTRLTVT.